This T cell receptor beta chain derives from a study of T cell clusters in autoimmune cytopenias. TRB rearrangements were amplified by touch-down multiplex PCR with mixed TRB-A/B primers. TCRdb re-analyzed the multiplex PCR reads; it lists each CDR3 protein once, without DNA. This listing includes around 2,000 distinct CDR3 sequences. In terms of frequency, this clonotype is medium-sized (0.01 to 0.1%). Germline V gene sequence: CDR1 GTSNPN, CDR2 SVGIG (reference sequence). CDR3 size: 13 residues. TRB was amplified from around 250 ng of peripheral blood genomic DNA per sample. The data were also submitted as part of a second study, on T cell repertoires in aging, cancer and after chemotherapy.

Sequenced: peripheral blood. The J gene is TRBJ2-7, the V gene TRBV30; TCRdb designates TRBD1, a call that cannot be tested without DNA. This TCR derives from a human donor in good health. This CDR3 is CAWRTGYSYEQYF.